What follows is one T cell receptor beta chain and its context. The CDR3 contains 14 residues. Germline V CDR1 and CDR2: SGHKS, YYEKEE (reference sequence). The V and J ends lost 4 bases and 1 base, in that order; junction bases with no gene match: 4. From the 5' RACE reads, TCRdb called clonotypes with MiXCR, one entry per CDR3 protein. Among some 150,000 distinct CDR3 sequences listed, roughly 24% were seen once. The data derive from a study of T-cell memory formation after mild COVID-19. Study at large: TCR clusters showed largely donor specificity.

The chain is built from TRBV5-5 and TRBJ1-2; TRBD1 matches at 7 bases. This TCR was sampled from an adult woman who had mild COVID-19 (a few samples of this study predate the infection). Cell type and time point are not known. Sequenced: PBMCs or a T cell subset sorted from them (not recorded which). CDR3 sequence reads: CASSPGDSNYGYTF. The CDR3 DNA follows: TGTGCCAGCAGCCCTGGGGACAGTAACTATGGCTACACCTTC.